This entry concerns a single T cell receptor (beta chain). Its recognized antigen is unknown. It has no much larger one-base neighbor in the sample; base qualities were not kept. This record belongs to a study of blood T cells in healthy people across ages (dated by TCRdb to between 2014 and 2016). Broadly, across the study: Template switching captured roughly one uniquely barcoded TCR beta cDNA molecule per two T cells in model experiments. Using deep sequencing normalized with unique cDNA molecular identifiers, the study measured how TCR beta repertoire diversity changes with age. Four age groups were formed from the donors: young (average about 17 years), middle-aged (around 41), aged (62) and long-lived (about 80). Donors of different ages were randomly distributed across sequencing lanes to avoid experimental bias. The study analyzed two additional independent replicas of 1 million unique cDNA reads from the same blood draw for two donors, one aged 18 to 30 and one aged 80 or older. Beyond this particular receptor, the publication reports: Because profiling used bulk unsorted PBMCs, naive and antigen-experienced compartments could not be compared conclusively. Estimates of total diversity based on one million sequenced T cells were considered lower bounds and underestimates. Donor CMV infection status was unknown, potentially confounding age-related changes in expanded clonotypes. The percentage of naive T cells measured by flow cytometry correlated strongly with observed TCR beta diversity. Compared with the aged group, the long-lived group had more naive CD4+ T cells, fewer expanded clones and increased TCR diversity, suggesting age selection. Observed TCR beta diversity per million T cells fell roughly linearly with age, and a significant reduction was already apparent by age roughly 40.

Libraries were built with 5' RACE. Sequencing instrument: Illumina HiSeq 2500. The second PCR ran for roughly 7 to 11 cycles and used a J-beta primer mix along with a sample-barcoded 5' primer. A template-switch 5' adaptor carrying 12 random nucleotides introduced a unique molecular identifier onto each TCR beta cDNA molecule. Each sample yielded at least 3 million CDR3-containing paired-end reads. All of the RNA was converted into first-strand cDNA using the Mint cDNA synthesis kit, with a TRBC-specific oligonucleotide serving as the primer. Following uracil-DNA glycosylase treatment, a first 18-cycle PCR with universal primers M1SS and BC2_uni_R was performed on all cDNA. The paper's processing steps were these. For normalization, 1 million high-quality reads, each with a distinct molecular identifier, were randomly selected from each sample. Reads sharing molecular identifiers were discarded rather than binned into consensus sequences. MiTCR, with a Q25 quality threshold and the strictest error-elimination algorithm, was used for CDR3 identification, clonotype clustering and error correction. A nonparametric unseen species model with Euler transformation was used to estimate lower-bound total TCR beta diversity. In-frame beta chains were kept once TCRdb had trimmed the public reads at Q25 with fastp and called clones with MiXCR. When rows share a CDR3 protein, they turn into one entry using the most common DNA and genes. TCRdb's processing, not the authors', yielded these V and J calls. This sample lists about 640,000 distinct CDR3 sequences; about 54% were detected once. The ten largest make up 30% to 45% of the sample.

Germline trimming: 2 bases from V, 5 bases from J; junction bases outside gene matches: 10. CDR1 and CDR2 were assigned from the germline V gene (reference sequence) as SEHNR and FQNEAQ. The CDR3 numbers 16 residues from cysteine through phenylalanine. Only the CDR3 DNA is retained, 48 bases long and in frame from the first base. Systemically healthy Caucasian individuals from Russia, 35 to 50 in total and aged roughly 6 to 100 years, were included as donors. Ten milliliters of peripheral blood were drawn from each donor into EDTA-treated Vacutainer tubes. Ficoll-Paque density-gradient centrifugation was used to isolate PBMCs, with at least 6 million per sample. Trizol reagent was used to extract total RNA from the PBMCs, yielding at least 5 micrograms per sample. Naive CD45RAhigh/CD27high T cell percentages were measured by flow cytometry on a PBMC aliquot from every donor.

In this chain, TRBV7-9 is recombined with TRBJ2-5, and 8 junctional nucleotides match TRBD2. This receptor was obtained from a man aged 55 to 69 in good health. Sequenced input: blood. The DNA reads as follows: TGTGCCAGCAGCTTATTCGGGGGGGCCTTCACGGAGACCCAGTACTTC. This codes for CASSLFGGAFTETQYF.